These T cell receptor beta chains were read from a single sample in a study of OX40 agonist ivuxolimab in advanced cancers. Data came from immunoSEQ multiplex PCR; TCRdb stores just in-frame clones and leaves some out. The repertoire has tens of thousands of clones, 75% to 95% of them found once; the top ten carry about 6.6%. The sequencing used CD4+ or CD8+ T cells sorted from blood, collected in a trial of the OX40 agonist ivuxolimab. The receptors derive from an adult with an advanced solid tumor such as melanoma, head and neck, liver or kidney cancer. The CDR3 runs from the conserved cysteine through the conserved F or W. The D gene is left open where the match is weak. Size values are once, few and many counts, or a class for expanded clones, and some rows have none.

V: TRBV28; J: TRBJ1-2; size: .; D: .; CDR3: CASTPGGRHYGYTF; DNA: TGTGCCAGCACCCCTGGGGGCAGGCACTATGGCTACACCTTC
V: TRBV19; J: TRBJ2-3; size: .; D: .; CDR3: CASSPQGRDTDTQYF; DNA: TGTGCCAGTAGTCCCCAGGGTAGGGACACAGATACGCAGTATTTT
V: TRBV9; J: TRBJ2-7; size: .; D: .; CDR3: CASSVTSTSYEQYF; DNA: TGTGCCAGCAGCGTCACTAGTACTTCCTACGAGCAGTACTTC
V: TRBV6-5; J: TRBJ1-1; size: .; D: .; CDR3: CASSYRPLGQAEAFF; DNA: TGTGCCAGCAGTTACCGCCCCCTAGGGCAGGCTGAAGCTTTCTTT
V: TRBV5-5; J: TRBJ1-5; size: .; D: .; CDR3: CASSLEGSTLFNQPQHF; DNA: TGTGCCAGCAGCTTGGAGGGCAGCACTTTATTCAATCAGCCCCAGCATTTT
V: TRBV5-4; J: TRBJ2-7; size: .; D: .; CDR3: CASSRQQVALYEQYF; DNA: TGTGCCAGCAGCCGGCAACAGGTCGCCCTCTACGAGCAGTACTTC
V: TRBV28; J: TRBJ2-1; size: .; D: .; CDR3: CASSLGRKVFF; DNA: TGTGCCAGCAGTTTAGGGCGGAAGGTGTTCTTC
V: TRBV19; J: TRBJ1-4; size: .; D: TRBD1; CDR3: CASSINRGPGEKLFF; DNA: TGTGCCAGTAGTATAAACAGGGGGCCTGGAGAAAAACTGTTTTTT
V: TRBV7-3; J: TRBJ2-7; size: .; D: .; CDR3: CASSLTGAKAYEQYF; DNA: TGTGCCAGCAGCTTAACAGGGGCGAAGGCCTACGAGCAGTACTTC
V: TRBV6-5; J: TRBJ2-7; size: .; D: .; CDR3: CASSYTKPGYEQYF; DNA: TGTGCCAGCAGTTACACGAAACCGGGCTACGAGCAGTACTTC
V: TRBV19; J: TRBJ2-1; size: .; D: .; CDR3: CASIPDGGYNEQFF; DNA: TGTGCCAGTATCCCGGACGGGGGCTACAATGAGCAGTTCTTC
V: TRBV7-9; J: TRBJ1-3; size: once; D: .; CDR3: CASSRAIGSGNTIYF; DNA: TGTGCCAGCAGCCGCGCAATTGGCTCTGGAAACACCATATATTTT
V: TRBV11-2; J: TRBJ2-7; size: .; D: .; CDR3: CASSYTGYEQYF; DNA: TGTGCCAGCAGCTATACAGGGTACGAGCAGTACTTC
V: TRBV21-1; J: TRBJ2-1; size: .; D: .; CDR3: CASSPLRDRVSNEQFF; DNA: TGTGCCAGCAGCCCTCTCCGGGACAGGGTCTCCAATGAGCAGTTCTTC
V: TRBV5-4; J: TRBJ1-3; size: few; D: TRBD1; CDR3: CASSRGQGNTIYF; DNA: TGTGCCAGCAGCAGGGGACAGGGAAACACCATATATTTT
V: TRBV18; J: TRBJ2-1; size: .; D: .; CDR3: CASSPVTEGLVF; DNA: TGTGCCAGCTCACCAGTAACTGAAGGTTTGGTCTTC
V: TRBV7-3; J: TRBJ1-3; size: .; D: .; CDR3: CASSLGSGNTIYF; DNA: TGTGCCAGCAGCTTAGGCTCTGGAAACACCATATATTTT
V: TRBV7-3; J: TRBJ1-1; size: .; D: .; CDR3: CASSFQGNTEAFF; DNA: TGTGCCAGCAGCTTTCAGGGGAACACTGAAGCTTTCTTT
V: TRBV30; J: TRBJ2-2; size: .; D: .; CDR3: CAWSVTAGELFF; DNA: TGTGCCTGGAGTGTTACGGCCGGGGAGCTGTTTTTT
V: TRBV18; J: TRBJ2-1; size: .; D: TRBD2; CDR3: CASLTRAGGPNEQFF; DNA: TGTGCCAGCTTAACCCGAGCGGGAGGGCCGAATGAGCAGTTCTTC
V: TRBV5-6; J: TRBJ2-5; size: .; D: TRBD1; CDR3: CASSYPGQQETQYF; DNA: TGTGCCAGCAGCTACCCGGGACAGCAAGAGACCCAGTACTTC
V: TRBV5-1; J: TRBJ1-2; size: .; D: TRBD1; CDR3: CASSGLTGGAGGYTF; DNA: TGCGCCAGCAGCGGGCTAACAGGGGGCGCCGGTGGCTACACCTTC
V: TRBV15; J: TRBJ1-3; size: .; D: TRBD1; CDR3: CATSRYRTGVSGNTIYF; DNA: TGTGCCACCAGCAGATATAGGACAGGGGTATCTGGAAACACCATATATTTT
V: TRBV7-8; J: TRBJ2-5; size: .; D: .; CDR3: CASSFGDWAGETQYF; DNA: TGTGCCAGCAGCTTCGGTGACTGGGCAGGGGAGACCCAGTACTTC
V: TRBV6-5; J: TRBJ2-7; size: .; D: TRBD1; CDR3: CASSYARTGLSEQYF; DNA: TGTGCCAGCAGTTATGCCCGGACAGGCCTTTCCGAGCAGTACTTC
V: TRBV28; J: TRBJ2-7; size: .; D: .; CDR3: CASSLWQGTYEQYF; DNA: TGTGCCAGCAGTTTATGGCAGGGGACCTACGAGCAGTACTTC
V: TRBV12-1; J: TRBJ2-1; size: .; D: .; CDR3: CASSFWRTGHSPEQFF; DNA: TGTGCCAGCAGCTTTTGGCGAACGGGACACTCGCCTGAGCAGTTCTTC
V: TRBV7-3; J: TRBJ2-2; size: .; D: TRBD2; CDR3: CASSLGTMNTGELFF; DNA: TGTGCCAGCAGCTTGGGGACTATGAACACCGGGGAGCTGTTTTTT
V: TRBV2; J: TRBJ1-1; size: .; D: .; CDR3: CASTRGPTNTEAFF; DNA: TGTGCCAGCACCCGAGGACCGACGAACACTGAAGCTTTCTTT
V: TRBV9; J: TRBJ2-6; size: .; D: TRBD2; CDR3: CASSGREGELVESGANVLTF; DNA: TGTGCCAGCAGCGGCCGGGAGGGGGAGTTGGTGGAGTCTGGGGCCAACGTCCTGACTTTC
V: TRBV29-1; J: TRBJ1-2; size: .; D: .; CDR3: CSVQTYPNGYTF; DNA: TGCAGCGTCCAGACTTACCCCAATGGCTACACCTTC
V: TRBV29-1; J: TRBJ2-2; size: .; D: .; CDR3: CSAGDTGELFF; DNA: TGCAGCGCTGGAGACACCGGGGAGCTGTTTTTT
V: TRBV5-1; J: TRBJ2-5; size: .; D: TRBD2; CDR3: CASSLLTSGAQETQYF; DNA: TGCGCCAGCAGCCTATTGACTAGCGGCGCCCAAGAGACCCAGTACTTC
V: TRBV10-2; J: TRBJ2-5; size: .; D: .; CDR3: CASSMASGETQYF; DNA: TGCGCCAGCTCGATGGCGTCTGGAGAGACCCAGTACTTC
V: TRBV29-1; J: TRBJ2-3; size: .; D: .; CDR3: CSVDPPDTQYF; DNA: TGCAGCGTTGACCCTCCAGATACGCAGTATTTT
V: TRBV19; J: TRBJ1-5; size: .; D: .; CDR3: CASSTGRPQPQHF; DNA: TGTGCCAGTAGTACAGGGAGGCCTCAGCCCCAGCATTTT
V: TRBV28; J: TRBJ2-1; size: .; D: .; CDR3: CASTSLSSYNEQFF; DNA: TGTGCCAGCACCTCACTGAGCTCCTACAATGAGCAGTTCTTC
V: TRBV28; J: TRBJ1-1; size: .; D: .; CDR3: CASSGRGRAEAFF; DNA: TGTGCCAGCTCCGGACGGGGGAGGGCTGAAGCTTTCTTT
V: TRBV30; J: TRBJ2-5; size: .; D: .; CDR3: CAWTHQETQYF; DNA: TGTGCCTGGACACACCAAGAGACCCAGTACTTC
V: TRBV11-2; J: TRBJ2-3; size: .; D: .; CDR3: CASSFAQGLGTDTQYF; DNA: TGTGCCAGCAGCTTCGCTCAGGGTCTTGGCACAGATACGCAGTATTTT
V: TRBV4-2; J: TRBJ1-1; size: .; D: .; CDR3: CASSQEQGITEAFF; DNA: TGTGCCAGCAGCCAAGAACAGGGAATAACTGAAGCTTTCTTT
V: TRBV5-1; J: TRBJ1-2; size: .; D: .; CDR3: CASSLDSAYGYTF; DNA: TGCGCCAGCAGCTTGGACAGTGCCTATGGCTACACCTTC
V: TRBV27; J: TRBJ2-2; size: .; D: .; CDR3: CASTSTPNGRELFF; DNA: TGTGCCAGCACCAGCACCCCAAACGGCAGGGAGCTGTTTTTT
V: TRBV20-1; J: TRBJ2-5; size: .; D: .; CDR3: CSASPRETQYF; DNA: TGCAGTGCTAGCCCCCGGGAGACCCAGTACTTC
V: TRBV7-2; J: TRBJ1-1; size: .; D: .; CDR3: CASSLGREAEAFF; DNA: TGTGCCAGCAGCTTAGGGCGCGAGGCTGAAGCTTTCTTT
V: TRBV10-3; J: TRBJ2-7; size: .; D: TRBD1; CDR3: CAIRPRDRGYYEQYF; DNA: TGTGCCATCAGACCCCGGGACAGGGGGTACTACGAGCAGTACTTC
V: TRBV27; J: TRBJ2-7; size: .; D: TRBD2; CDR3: CASSSGRWDPTHEQYF; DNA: TGTGCCAGCAGTAGCGGGAGGTGGGATCCTACACACGAGCAGTACTTC
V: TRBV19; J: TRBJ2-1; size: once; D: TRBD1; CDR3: CASSITPDRKNEQFF; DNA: TGTGCCAGTAGTATAACCCCGGACAGGAAAAATGAGCAGTTCTTC
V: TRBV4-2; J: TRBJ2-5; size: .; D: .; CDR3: CASSGGLQQETQYF; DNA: TGTGCCAGCAGCGGGGGTTTACAGCAAGAGACCCAGTACTTC
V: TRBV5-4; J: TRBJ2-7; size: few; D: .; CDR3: CASSLEGPRSEQYF; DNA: TGTGCCAGCAGCTTGGAGGGACCGCGAAGCGAGCAGTACTTC
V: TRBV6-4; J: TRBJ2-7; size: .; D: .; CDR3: CATPWGEQYF; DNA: TGTGCCACCCCGTGGGGGGAGCAGTACTTC
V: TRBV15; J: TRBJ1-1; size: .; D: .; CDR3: CATSRDYAGTEAFF; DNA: TGTGCCACCAGCAGAGATTACGCCGGCACTGAAGCTTTCTTT
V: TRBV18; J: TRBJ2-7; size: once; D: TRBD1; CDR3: CASSLLDRGSYEQYF; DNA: TGTGCCAGCTCCCTCCTCGACAGGGGCTCCTACGAGCAGTACTTC
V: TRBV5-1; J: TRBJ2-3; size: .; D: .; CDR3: CASSLDARFTDTQYF; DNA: TGCGCCAGCAGCTTGGACGCGAGGTTCACAGATACGCAGTATTTT
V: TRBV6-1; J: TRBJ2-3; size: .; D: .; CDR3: CASSEGVQGAQYF; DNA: TGTGCCAGCAGTGAGGGTGTCCAGGGTGCGCAGTATTTT
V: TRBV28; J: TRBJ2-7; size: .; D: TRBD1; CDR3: CASRVGGPSYEQYF; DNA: TGTGCCAGCAGGGTAGGGGGCCCATCCTACGAGCAGTACTTC
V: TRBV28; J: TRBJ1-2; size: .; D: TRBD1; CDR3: CASRGTANYGYTF; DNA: TGTGCCAGCAGAGGGACAGCTAACTATGGCTACACCTTC